A single sample gave rise to the 14 T cell receptor beta chains below, sequenced in a study of T-cell memory formation after mild COVID-19. Each CDR3 protein gets one entry after TCRdb re-called the 5' RACE reads with MiXCR. The sample includes about 400,000 distinct CDR3 sequences, roughly a quarter seen only once; the top ten take over 10%. The sample comprised PBMCs or a T cell subset sorted from them (not recorded which). These receptors were taken from an adult woman who had mild COVID-19 (a few samples of this study predate the infection). Cell type and time point are not known.

This chain links TRBV12-3 or TRBV12-4 with TRBJ2-3, with 7 bases fitting TRBD2. The V segment lost 3 bases and the J segment 3 bases; nucleotides outside the gene matches: 6. There are 15 residues in the CDR3. The CDR3 bases are TGTGCCAGCAGTTTGGCCATGGGGGGGACAGATACGCAGTATTTT. The encoded protein is CASSLAMGGTDTQYF.

The chain carries TRBV9 and TRBJ2-5; perhaps TRBD2 as D (7 bases). The CDR3 totals 14 residues. Germline V CDR1 and CDR2: SGDLS, YYNGEE. Trimming cost V 3 bases and J 4 bases, with 13 bases left between them. The CDR3 nucleotides read TGTGCCAGCAGCGCAGCCGGGGGGCGAGAGACCCAGTACTTC. Amino acids: CASSAAGGRETQYF. The entire variable domain, with the rest obtained from reference TRBV9 and TRBJ2-5, is as follows: DSGVTQTPKHLITATGQRVTLRCSPRSGDLSVYWYQQSLDQGLQFLIQYYNGEERAKGNILERFSAQQFPDLHSELNLSSLELGDSALYFCASSAAGGRETQYFGPGTRLLVL.

This clonotype was observed a handful of times. V and J are TRBV3-1 and TRBJ2-1, with 7 bases fitting TRBD1. The CDR3 runs to 14 residues. Unmatched junction bases numbered 4, after V lost 3 bases and J lost 5 bases. Germline CDR1 LGHDT, CDR2 YNNKEL (reference sequence). This CDR3 is CASSQDRLHNEQFF. For the CDR3, the DNA is TGTGCCAGCAGCCAGGACAGGCTGCACAATGAGCAGTTCTTC.

This clonotype was counted between two and nine times. This sequence joins TRBV7-2 and TRBJ1-2; D gene unclear. The CDR3 totals 13 residues. V lost 5 bases and J lost 4, with 11 bases in between. The germline V gene has CDR1 SGHTA and CDR2 FQGNSA. For the CDR3, the DNA is TGTGCCAGCAGCACCTCAGTCCGCTATGGCTACACCTTC. This encodes CASSTSVRYGYTF.

The chain couples TRBV9 to TRBJ2-7, with 15 bases aligning to TRBD2. V dropped 2 bases and J dropped 1; count of bases not matched to a gene: 4. CDR1 and CDR2 (germline): SGDLS, YYNGEE. This CDR3 region has 17 residues. Here the CDR3 DNA reads TGTGCCAGCAGCGTCGGACTAGCGGGAGGGCGATCCTACGAGCAGTACTTC. Translation gives CASSVGLAGGRSYEQYF.

This clonotype occurred a few times. This chain joins TRBV20-1 and TRBJ2-3; no reliable D call. The CDR3 loop spans 16 amino acids. Germline V gene sequence: CDR1 DFQATT, CDR2 SNEGSKA (reference sequence). V was cut by 6 bases and J by 3 bases, with 22 bases left in between. The CDR3 loop reads CSARPGDSWMTDTQYF. The DNA of the CDR3 is TGCAGTGCGCGTCCTGGGGATAGCTGGATGACAGATACGCAGTATTTT.

The gene calls are TRBV6-1 and TRBJ2-1; TRBD2 might be the D (5 bases). Germline V gives CDR1 MNHNS, CDR2 SASEGT. The germline V and J ends were trimmed by 8 bases and 9 bases, with 17 bases remaining between them. The CDR3 spans 13 residues. Here the CDR3 DNA reads TGTGCCAGCGGACCCCCCTACGCGGGTGAGCAGTTCTTC. It yields the protein CASGPPYAGEQFF.

The rearrangement uses TRBV7-8 and TRBJ1-1, with TRBD1 as a possible D gene (5 bases). Per germline, CDR1 SGHVS and CDR2 FQNEAQ. This CDR3 comprises 15 residues. Trimming cost V 5 bases and J 4 bases, with 17 bases left between them. The CDR3: CASSTDSVGATEAFF. The DNA of the CDR3 is TGTGCCAGCAGCACTGACAGTGTAGGCGCCACTGAAGCTTTCTTT.

The CDR3 loop is CASSQDSTTGTEAFF. DNA of the CDR3: TGTGCCAGCAGCCAAGATTCAACAACGGGGACTGAAGCTTTCTTT. This chain joins TRBV4-2 and TRBJ1-1; D remains ambiguous. Trimming removed 0 bases from V and 5 bases from J, with 13 bases in between. Germline V gene data show CDR1 as LGHNA and CDR2 as YNFKEQ. The CDR3 totals 15 residues.

The J gene is TRBJ1-5, the V gene TRBV6-5; D remains ambiguous. The V gene's germline CDR1 is MNHEY and CDR2 SVGAGI. V was cut by 6 bases and J by 6 bases, with 12 bases left in between. The CDR3 spans 13 residues. CDR3 nucleotide sequence: TGTGCCAGCAGCTACCAGGTTACTCAGCCCCAGCATTTT. This sequence encodes CASSYQVTQPQHF.

This clonotype was observed a few times. The chain combines TRBV4-3 with TRBJ2-1; 7 nucleotides match TRBD2. The V segment lost 0 bases and the J segment 10 bases; nucleotides outside the gene matches: 3. Germline CDR1 is LGHNA and CDR2 is YSLEER. The CDR3 is made up of 13 amino acids. CDR3 residues: CASSQDRAGEQFF. The CDR3 bases are TGCGCCAGCAGCCAAGATCGAGCGGGAGAGCAGTTCTTC.

This clonotype was picked up a small number of times. The chain is built from TRBV7-6 and TRBJ2-2; 9 nucleotides match TRBD2. This CDR3 spans 19 amino acids. Germline values: CDR1 SGHVS, CDR2 FNYEAQ. The J segment lost 3 bases and the V segment lost 2 bases, leaving 13 bases of the junction unmatched. The CDR3 sequence: CASSLLPVSGGSYTGELFF. The CDR3 DNA reads as TGTGCCAGCAGCTTACTCCCCGTAAGCGGGGGGTCTTACACCGGGGAGCTGTTTTTT.

This clonotype has at least ten counts. The chain links TRBV24-1 to TRBJ2-3; TRBD2 matches at 11 bases. This CDR3 is built from 19 residues. J was trimmed by 1 base and V by 5 bases; bases with no gene match: 13. Per germline, CDR1 KGHDR and CDR2 SFDVKD. The CDR3 nucleotides read TGTGCCACCAGTGGTACCGGGACTAGCGGCCCCGTGCGCACAGATACGCAGTATTTT. Amino acid sequence: CATSGTGTSGPVRTDTQYF.

In this sample, this clonotype turned up a few times. The V and J genes are TRBV15 and TRBJ2-5; D might be TRBD1 or TRBD2, each matching 7 bases. The CDR3 is made up of 14 amino acids. Trimming shortened V by 4 bases and J by 5 bases, and 14 bases separated the two germline ends. Germline CDR1 reads LNHNV; CDR2 reads YYDKDF (reference sequence). The CDR3: CATSIRQGGETQYF. As DNA, the CDR3 is TGTGCCACCAGCATACGACAGGGAGGGGAGACCCAGTACTTC.